A selection of T cell receptor beta chains follows, all from one sample in a study of monozygotic twins with inflammatory bowel disease. Following a re-call of the 5' RACE reads, TCRdb has one entry per CDR3 protein and lacks DNA. In all, the sample yields approximately 330,000 distinct CDR3 sequences. The sample was blood. Receptor source: a human donor with ulcerative colitis or Crohn's disease, or a healthy co-twin of an affected twin (not recorded which). The CDR3 runs from the conserved cysteine through the conserved F or W.

j_call,v_call,cdr3_aa
TRBJ2-5,TRBV20-1,CSARDEETQYF
TRBJ2-1,TRBV5-1,CASSLAGQASYNEQFF
TRBJ2-5,TRBV5-1,CASSYNGETQYF
TRBJ2-2,TRBV10-3,CAISEFKVEGTGELFF
TRBJ2-1,TRBV5-1,CASSLLERVYNEQFF
TRBJ2-3,TRBV6-1,CASSLLYTQYF
TRBJ2-3,TRBV20-1,CSAPGSQSDTQYF
TRBJ2-7,TRBV28,CASIIPGYPYEQYF
TRBJ2-7,TRBV6-5,CASSSQPGLSTYEQYF
TRBJ2-1,TRBV5-1,CASNKREGAYNEQFF
TRBJ2-2,TRBV11-2,CASSTPTGPNTGELFF
TRBJ2-5,TRBV27,CASSFTDQETQYF
TRBJ2-1,TRBV6-2/TRBV6-3,CATLTSQGINEQFF
TRBJ2-7,TRBV5-5,CASSFPRQGPTYEQYF
TRBJ2-2,TRBV24-1,CATSDPDGNTGELFF
TRBJ1-1,TRBV4-3,CASSLDRVGEAFF
TRBJ2-2,TRBV6-5,CASSYLQGNTGELFF
TRBJ1-5,TRBV10-3,CAAHAVIDQPQHF
TRBJ2-1,TRBV10-2,CATALAGASNEQFF
TRBJ2-7,TRBV5-4,CASSFTLGQVHEQYF
TRBJ2-1,TRBV21-1,CASSKGAGGYNEQFF
TRBJ2-7,TRBV28,CASSVPGQSFFF
TRBJ1-1,TRBV20-1,CSARPGQGDNTEAFF
TRBJ2-1,TRBV12-3/TRBV12-4,CASSSFQGARDEQFF
TRBJ2-5,TRBV5-1,CASSLLSGGAETQYF